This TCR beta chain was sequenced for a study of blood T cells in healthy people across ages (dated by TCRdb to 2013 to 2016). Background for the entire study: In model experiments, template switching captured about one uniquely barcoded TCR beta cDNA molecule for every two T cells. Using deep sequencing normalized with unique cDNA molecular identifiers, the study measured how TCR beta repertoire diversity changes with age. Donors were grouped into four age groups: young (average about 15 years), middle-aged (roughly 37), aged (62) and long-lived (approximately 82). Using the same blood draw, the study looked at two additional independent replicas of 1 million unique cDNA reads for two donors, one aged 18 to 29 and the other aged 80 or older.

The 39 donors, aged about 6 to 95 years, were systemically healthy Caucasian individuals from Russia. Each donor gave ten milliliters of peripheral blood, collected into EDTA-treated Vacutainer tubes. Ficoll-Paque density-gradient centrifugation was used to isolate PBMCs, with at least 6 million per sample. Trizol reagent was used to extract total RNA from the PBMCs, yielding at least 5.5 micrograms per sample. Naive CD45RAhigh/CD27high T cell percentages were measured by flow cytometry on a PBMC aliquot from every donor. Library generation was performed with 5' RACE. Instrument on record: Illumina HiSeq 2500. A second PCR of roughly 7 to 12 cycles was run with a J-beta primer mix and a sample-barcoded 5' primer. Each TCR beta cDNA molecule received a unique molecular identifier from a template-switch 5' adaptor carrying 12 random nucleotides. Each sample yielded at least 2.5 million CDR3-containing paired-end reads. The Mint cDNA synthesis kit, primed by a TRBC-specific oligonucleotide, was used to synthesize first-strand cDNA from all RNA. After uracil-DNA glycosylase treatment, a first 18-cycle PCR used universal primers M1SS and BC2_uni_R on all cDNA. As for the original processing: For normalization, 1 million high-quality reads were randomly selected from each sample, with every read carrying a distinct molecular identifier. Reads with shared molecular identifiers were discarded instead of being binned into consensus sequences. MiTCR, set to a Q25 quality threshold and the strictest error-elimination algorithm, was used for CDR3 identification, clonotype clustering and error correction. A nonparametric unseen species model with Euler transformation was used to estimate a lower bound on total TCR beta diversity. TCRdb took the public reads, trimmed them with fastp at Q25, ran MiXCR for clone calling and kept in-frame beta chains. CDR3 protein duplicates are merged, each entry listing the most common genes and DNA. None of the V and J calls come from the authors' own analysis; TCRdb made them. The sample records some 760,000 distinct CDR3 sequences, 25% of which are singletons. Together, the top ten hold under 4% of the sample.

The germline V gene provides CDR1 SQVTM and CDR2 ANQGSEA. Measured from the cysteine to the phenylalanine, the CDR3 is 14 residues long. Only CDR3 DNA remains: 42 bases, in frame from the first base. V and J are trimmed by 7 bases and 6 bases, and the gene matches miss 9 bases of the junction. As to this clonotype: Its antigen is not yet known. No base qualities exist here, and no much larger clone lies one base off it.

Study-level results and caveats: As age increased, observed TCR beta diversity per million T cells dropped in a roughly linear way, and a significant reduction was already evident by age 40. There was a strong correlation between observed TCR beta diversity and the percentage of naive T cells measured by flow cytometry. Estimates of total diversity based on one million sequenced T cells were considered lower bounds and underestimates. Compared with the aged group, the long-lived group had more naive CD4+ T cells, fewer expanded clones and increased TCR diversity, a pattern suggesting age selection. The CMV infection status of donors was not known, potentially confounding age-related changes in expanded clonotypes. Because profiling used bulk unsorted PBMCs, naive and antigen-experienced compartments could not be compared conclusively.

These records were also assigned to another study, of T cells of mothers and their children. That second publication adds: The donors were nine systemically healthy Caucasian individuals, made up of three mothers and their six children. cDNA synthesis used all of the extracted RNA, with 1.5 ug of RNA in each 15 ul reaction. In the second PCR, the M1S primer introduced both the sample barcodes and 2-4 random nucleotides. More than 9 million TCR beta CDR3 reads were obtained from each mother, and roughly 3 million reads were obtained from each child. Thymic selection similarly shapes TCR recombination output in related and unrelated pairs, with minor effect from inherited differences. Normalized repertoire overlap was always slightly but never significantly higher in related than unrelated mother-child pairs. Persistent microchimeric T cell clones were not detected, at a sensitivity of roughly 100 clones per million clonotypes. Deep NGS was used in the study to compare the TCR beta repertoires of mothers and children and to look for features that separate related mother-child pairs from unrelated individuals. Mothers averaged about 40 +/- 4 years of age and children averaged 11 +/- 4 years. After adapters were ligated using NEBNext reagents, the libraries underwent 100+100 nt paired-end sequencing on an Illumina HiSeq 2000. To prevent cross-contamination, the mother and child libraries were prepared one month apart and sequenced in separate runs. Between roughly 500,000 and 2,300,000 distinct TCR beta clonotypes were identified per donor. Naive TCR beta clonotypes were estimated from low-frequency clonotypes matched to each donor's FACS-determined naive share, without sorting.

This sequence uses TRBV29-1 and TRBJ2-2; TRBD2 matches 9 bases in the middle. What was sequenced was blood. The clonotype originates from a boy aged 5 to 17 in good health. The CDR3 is CSAIAGEGAGELFF. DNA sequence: TGCAGCGCCATAGCGGGAGAGGGGGCCGGGGAGCTGTTTTTT.